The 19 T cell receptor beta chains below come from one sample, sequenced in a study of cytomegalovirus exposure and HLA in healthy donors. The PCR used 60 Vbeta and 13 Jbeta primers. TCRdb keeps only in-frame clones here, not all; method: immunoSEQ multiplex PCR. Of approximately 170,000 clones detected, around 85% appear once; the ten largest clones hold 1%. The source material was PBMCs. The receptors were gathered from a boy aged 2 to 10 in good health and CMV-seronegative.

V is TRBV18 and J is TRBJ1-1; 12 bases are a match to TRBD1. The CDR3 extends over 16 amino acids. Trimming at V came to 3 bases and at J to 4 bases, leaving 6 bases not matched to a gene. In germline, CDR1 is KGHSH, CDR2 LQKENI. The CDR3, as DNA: TGTGCCAGCTCACCTAGCGGGACAGGGGGCATCACTGAAGCTTTCTTT. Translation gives CASSPSGTGGITEAFF.

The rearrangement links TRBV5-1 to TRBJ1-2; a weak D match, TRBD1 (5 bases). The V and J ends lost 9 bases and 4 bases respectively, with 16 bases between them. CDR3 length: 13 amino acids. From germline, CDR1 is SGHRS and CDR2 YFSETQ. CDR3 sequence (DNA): TGCGCCACTCGGCGGGGCCACCCCTATGGCTACACCTTC. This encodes CATRRGHPYGYTF. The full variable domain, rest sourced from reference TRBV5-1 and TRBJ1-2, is KAGVTQTPRYLIKTRGQQVTLSCSPISGHRSVSWYQQTPGQGLQFLFEYFSETQRNKGNFPGRFSGRQFSNSRSEMNVSTLELGDSALYLCATRRGHPYGYTFGSGTRLTVV.

CDR3 sequence reads: CASTLLGGGADTQYF. CDR3 bases: TGTGCCAGCACACTACTAGGTGGGGGGGCAGATACGCAGTATTTT. The chain has TRBV28 and TRBJ2-3; 7 nucleotides agree with TRBD2. The CDR3 loop spans 15 amino acids. CDR1 MDHEN and CDR2 SYDVKM come from the germline V gene. The J segment lost 4 bases and the V segment lost 7 bases, leaving 11 bases of the junction unmatched.

CDR3 sequence: CASSLGDRVETQYF. The CDR3, as DNA: TGTGCCAGCAGTTTAGGGGACAGGGTTGAGACCCAGTACTTC. The rearrangement links TRBV27 to TRBJ2-5; 9 nucleotides line up with TRBD1. Unmatched junction bases numbered 3, after V lost 2 bases and J lost 5 bases. This CDR3 has 14 residues. Germline values: CDR1 MNHEY, CDR2 SMNVEV (reference sequence).

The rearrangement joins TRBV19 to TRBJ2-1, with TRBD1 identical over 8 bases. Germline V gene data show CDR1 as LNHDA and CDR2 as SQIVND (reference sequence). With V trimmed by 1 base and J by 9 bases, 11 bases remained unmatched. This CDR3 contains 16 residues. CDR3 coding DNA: TGTGCCAGTAGTATAGGGGCCAGGGGGCGCGGGTTTGAGCAGTTCTTC. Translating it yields CASSIGARGRGFEQFF.

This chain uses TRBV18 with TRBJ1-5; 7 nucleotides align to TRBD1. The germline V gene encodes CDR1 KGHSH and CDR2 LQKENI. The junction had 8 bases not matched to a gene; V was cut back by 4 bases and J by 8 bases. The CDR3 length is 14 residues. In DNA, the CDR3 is TGTGCCAGCTCACAATCAGGGGGTGGGGAGCCCCAGCATTTT. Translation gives CASSQSGGGEPQHF.

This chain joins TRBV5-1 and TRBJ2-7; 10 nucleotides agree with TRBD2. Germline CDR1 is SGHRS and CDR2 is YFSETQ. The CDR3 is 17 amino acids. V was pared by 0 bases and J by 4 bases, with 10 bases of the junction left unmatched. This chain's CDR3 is CASSLETLAGVGYEQYF. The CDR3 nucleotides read TGCGCCAGCAGCTTGGAGACCCTAGCGGGAGTCGGGTACGAGCAGTACTTC.

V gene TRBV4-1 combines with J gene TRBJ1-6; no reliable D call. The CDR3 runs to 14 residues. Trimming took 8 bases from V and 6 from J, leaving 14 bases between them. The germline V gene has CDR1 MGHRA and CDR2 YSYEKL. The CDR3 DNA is TGCGCCAGCGGAGCCACGAACGGTAATTCACCCCTCCACTTT. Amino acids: CASGATNGNSPLHF.

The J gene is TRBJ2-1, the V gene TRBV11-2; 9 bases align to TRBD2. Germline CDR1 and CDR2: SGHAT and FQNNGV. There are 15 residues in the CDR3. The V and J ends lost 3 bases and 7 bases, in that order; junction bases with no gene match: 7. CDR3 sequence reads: CASSLSGGRGNEQFF. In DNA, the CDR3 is TGTGCCAGCAGCTTGTCGGGCGGGAGGGGGAATGAGCAGTTCTTC. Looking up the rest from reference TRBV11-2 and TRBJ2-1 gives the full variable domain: EAGVAQSPRYKIIEKRQSVAFWCNPISGHATLYWYQQILGQGPKLLIQFQNNGVVDDSQLPKDRFSAERLKGVDSTLKIQPAKLEDSAVYLCASSLSGGRGNEQFFGPGTRLTVL.

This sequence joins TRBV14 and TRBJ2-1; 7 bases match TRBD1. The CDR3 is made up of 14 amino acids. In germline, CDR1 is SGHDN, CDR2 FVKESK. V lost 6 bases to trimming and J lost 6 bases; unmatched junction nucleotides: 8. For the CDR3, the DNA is TGTGCCAGCAGTGGGCCCGGGACAGTCAATGAGCAGTTCTTC. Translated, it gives CASSGPGTVNEQFF.

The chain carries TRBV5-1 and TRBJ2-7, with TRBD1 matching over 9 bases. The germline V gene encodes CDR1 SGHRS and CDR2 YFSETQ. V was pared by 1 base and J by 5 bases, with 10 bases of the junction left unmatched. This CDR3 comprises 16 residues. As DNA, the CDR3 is TGCGCCAGCAGCTTGATCCCGGGACAGGGATCTGACGAGCAGTACTTC. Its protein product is CASSLIPGQGSDEQYF. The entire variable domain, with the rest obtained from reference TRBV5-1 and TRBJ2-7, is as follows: KAGVTQTPRYLIKTRGQQVTLSCSPISGHRSVSWYQQTPGQGLQFLFEYFSETQRNKGNFPGRFSGRQFSNSRSEMNVSTLELGDSALYLCASSLIPGQGSDEQYFGPGTRLTVT.

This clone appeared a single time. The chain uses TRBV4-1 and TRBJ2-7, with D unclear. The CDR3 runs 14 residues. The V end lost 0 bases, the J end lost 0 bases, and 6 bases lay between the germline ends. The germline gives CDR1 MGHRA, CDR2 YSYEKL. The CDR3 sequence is CASSQDQNSYEQYF. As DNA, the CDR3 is TGCGCCAGCAGCCAAGATCAGAACTCCTACGAGCAGTACTTC.

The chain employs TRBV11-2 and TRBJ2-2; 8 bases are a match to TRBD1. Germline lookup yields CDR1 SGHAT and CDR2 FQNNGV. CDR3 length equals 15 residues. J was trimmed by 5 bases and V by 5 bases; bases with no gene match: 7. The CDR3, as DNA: TGTGCCAGCAGCCCACAGGGGGACCTTACCGGGGAGCTGTTTTTT. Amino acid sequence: CASSPQGDLTGELFF.

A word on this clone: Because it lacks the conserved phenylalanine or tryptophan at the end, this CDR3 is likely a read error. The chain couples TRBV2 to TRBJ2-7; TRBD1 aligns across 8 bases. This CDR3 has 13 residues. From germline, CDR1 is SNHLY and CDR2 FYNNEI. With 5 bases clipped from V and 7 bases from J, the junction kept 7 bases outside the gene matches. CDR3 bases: TGTGCCAGCAGTCGGACAGGGCTGTTGGAGCAGTACGCC. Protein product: CASSRTGLLEQYA.

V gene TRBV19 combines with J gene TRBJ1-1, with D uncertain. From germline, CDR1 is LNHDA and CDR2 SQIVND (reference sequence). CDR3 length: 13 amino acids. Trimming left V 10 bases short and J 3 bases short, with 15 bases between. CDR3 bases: TGTGCCACCTATGGTTGGGAGGACACTGAAGCTTTCTTT. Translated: CATYGWEDTEAFF.

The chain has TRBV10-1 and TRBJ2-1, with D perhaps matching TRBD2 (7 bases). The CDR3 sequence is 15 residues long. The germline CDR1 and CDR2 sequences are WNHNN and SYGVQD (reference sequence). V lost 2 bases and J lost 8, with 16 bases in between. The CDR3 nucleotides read TGCGCCAGCAGTGAGGGGGGGGGCGAGAGCGATGAGCAGTTCTTC. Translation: CASSEGGGESDEQFF.

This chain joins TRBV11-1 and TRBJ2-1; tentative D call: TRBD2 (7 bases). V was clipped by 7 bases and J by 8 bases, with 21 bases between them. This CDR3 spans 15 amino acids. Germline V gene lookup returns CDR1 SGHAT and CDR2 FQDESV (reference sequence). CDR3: CASKGGGPMIDEQFF. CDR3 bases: TGTGCCAGCAAAGGGGGGGGCCCAATGATAGATGAGCAGTTCTTC.

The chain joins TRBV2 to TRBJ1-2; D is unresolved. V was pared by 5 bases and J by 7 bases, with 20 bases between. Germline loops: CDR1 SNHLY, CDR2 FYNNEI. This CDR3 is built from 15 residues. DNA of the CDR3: TGTGCCAGCAGTCTTGACGCGGCAAGAGCTAGTGGCTACACCTTC. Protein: CASSLDAARASGYTF.

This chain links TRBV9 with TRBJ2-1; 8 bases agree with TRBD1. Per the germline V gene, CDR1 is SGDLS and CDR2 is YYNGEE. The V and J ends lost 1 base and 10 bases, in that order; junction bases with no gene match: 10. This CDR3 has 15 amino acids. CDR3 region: CASSVHSGGLGEQFF. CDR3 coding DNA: TGTGCCAGCAGCGTACATTCAGGGGGCCTAGGGGAGCAGTTCTTC.